Each of the 11 T cell receptor beta chains below was sequenced from the same sample in a study of technical replicates of blood from a few donors. Assay used: immunoSEQ multiplex PCR; TCRdb lists only in-frame clones, some missing. Among approximately 97,000 clones listed, roughly 95% were seen once. The sample consisted of T cells isolated from PBMCs. All receptors come from a human donor in good health.

CDR3 region: CASSSMTDSEKLFF. The CDR3 DNA follows: TGTGCCAGCAGCTCTATGACAGACTCAGAAAAACTGTTTTTT. The gene calls are TRBV5-6 and TRBJ1-4; perhaps TRBD1 as D (5 bases). This CDR3 comprises 14 residues. Germline assignment: CDR1 SGHDT and CDR2 YYEEEE. The V end was cut by 3 bases, the J end by 8 bases, with 14 bases between.

The chain joins TRBV5-1 to TRBJ2-7; D is unclear. The germline V gene has CDR1 SGHRS and CDR2 YFSETQ. The CDR3 has 13 amino acids. V lost 7 bases and J 3 bases, leaving 14 bases between the germline ends. CDR3 protein: CASARYMDYEQYF. In nucleotides, the CDR3 is TGCGCCAGCGCCAGGTACATGGACTACGAGCAGTACTTC. Full variable domain (outside the CDR3, taken from reference TRBV5-1 and TRBJ2-7): KAGVTQTPRYLIKTRGQQVTLSCSPISGHRSVSWYQQTPGQGLQFLFEYFSETQRNKGNFPGRFSGRQFSNSRSEMNVSTLELGDSALYLCASARYMDYEQYFGPGTRLTVT.

The chain joins TRBV27 to TRBJ2-5; 14 bases are shared with TRBD2. The V and J ends lost 6 bases and 4 bases, in that order; junction bases with no gene match: 4. There are 15 residues in the CDR3. Germline-derived CDR1 and CDR2 are MNHEY and SMNVEV (reference sequence). The CDR3 spells CASRKGLAGAETQYF. The CDR3 DNA follows: TGTGCCAGCAGGAAGGGACTAGCGGGAGCAGAGACCCAGTACTTC.

Comment on this clone: Sequence at one end of the junction differs from germline and may be a read error. This sequence joins TRBV28 and TRBJ2-4; 8 nucleotides align to TRBD1. The germline CDR1 and CDR2 sequences are MDHEN and SYDVKM. The CDR3 sequence is 16 residues long. In DNA, the CDR3 is TGTGCCAGCAGTTTCCTGGGGACAGGAGCCCAAAACATTCAGTACTTC. Its translation is CASSFLGTGAQNIQYF.

The V and J genes are TRBV28 and TRBJ2-5; 10 bases map to TRBD2. The CDR3 loop spans 13 amino acids. With 5 bases clipped from V and 4 bases from J, the junction kept 1 base outside the gene matches. CDR1 is MDHEN and CDR2 is SYDVKM in the germline V gene. The CDR3 DNA reads as TGTGCCAGCAGTCGACTAGCGGGAGAGACCCAGTACTTC. Translating it yields CASSRLAGETQYF.

The rearrangement uses TRBV6-5 and TRBJ1-3; D unclear. V dropped 2 bases and J dropped 0 bases, with 8 bases sitting between them. The CDR3 covers 15 residues. Germline-derived CDR1 and CDR2 are MNHEY and SVGAGI. The CDR3 here is CASSYDTISGNTIYF. The DNA for the CDR3 is TGTGCCAGCAGTTACGACACCATCTCTGGAAACACCATATATTTT.

The chain combines TRBV5-5 with TRBJ2-2; TRBD2 agrees at 14 bases. The germline V gene has CDR1 SGHKS and CDR2 YYEKEE (reference sequence). The CDR3 runs 16 residues. With V trimmed by 0 bases and J by 7 bases, 2 bases remained unmatched. CDR3 DNA: TGTGCCAGCAGCTTGGGACTAGCGGGAGGGGTCGGGGAGCTGTTTTTT. Translated, it gives CASSLGLAGGVGELFF.

Only a few counts were recorded for this clone. CDR3 loop: CASSLSLYGYTF. CDR3 DNA: TGTGCCAGCAGCTTATCTCTCTATGGCTACACCTTC. The rearrangement links TRBV7-2 to TRBJ1-2; no clear D gene. Germline CDR1 reads SGHTA; CDR2 reads FQGNSA. The germline V and J ends were trimmed by 2 bases and 4 bases, with 5 bases remaining between them. The CDR3 length is 12 residues. Together with reference TRBV7-2 and TRBJ1-2, the CDR3 gives the full variable domain: GAGVSQSPSNKVTEKGKDVELRCDPISGHTALYWYRQSLGQGLEFLIYFQGNSAPDKSGLPSDRFSAERTGGSVSTLTIQRTQQEDSAVYLCASSLSLYGYTFGSGTRLTVV.

The chain uses TRBV30 and TRBJ2-2, with TRBD2 matching over 7 bases. This CDR3 contains 13 residues. Losses at the gene ends were 3 bases for V and 4 bases for J; bases not matched to a gene: 2. Germline loops: CDR1 GTSNPN, CDR2 SVGIG (reference sequence). Here the CDR3 reads CAWRLASTGELFF. The CDR3 DNA reads TGTGCCTGGAGACTAGCGTCCACCGGGGAGCTGTTTTTT.

Written as DNA, the CDR3 is TGTGCCAGCAGCATCGGGACTAGCGGGAGTAATGAGCAGTTCTTC. This sequence encodes CASSIGTSGSNEQFF. The rearrangement joins TRBV7-2 to TRBJ2-1; 14 bases fit TRBD2. Unmatched junction bases numbered 4, after V lost 5 bases and J lost 7 bases. This CDR3 spans 15 amino acids. Germline CDR1 is SGHTA and CDR2 is FQGNSA.

This chain links TRBV5-1 with TRBJ2-1; TRBD2 agrees at 12 bases. Germline CDR1 and CDR2: SGHRS and YFSETQ. With 2 bases clipped from V and 7 bases from J, the junction kept 10 bases outside the gene matches. The CDR3 spans 17 residues. CDR3 in DNA: TGCGCCAGCAGCTTCCCCAAACTAGCGGGAGGAAGGAATGAGCAGTTCTTC. As protein: CASSFPKLAGGRNEQFF. The full variable domain, in which reference TRBV5-1 and TRBJ2-1 provide the parts outside the CDR3, is KAGVTQTPRYLIKTRGQQVTLSCSPISGHRSVSWYQQTPGQGLQFLFEYFSETQRNKGNFPGRFSGRQFSNSRSEMNVSTLELGDSALYLCASSFPKLAGGRNEQFFGPGTRLTVL.